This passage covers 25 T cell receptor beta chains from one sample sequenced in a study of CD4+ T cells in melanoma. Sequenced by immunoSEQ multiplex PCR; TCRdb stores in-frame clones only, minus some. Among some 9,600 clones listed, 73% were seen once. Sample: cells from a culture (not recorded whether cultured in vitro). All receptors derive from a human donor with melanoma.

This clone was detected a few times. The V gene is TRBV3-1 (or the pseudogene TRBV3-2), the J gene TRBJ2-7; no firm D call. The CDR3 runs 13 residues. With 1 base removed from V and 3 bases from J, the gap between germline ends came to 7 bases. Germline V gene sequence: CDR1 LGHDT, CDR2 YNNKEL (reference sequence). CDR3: CASSQATSYEQYF. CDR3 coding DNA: TGTGCCAGCAGCCAAGCTACCAGCTACGAGCAGTACTTC.

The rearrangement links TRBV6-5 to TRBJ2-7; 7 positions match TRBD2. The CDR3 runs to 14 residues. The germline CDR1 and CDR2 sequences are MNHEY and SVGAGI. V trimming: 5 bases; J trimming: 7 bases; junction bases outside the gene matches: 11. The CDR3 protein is CASSRRGGEGEQYF. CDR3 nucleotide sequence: TGTGCCAGCAGTAGGCGGGGCGGGGAGGGAGAGCAGTACTTC.

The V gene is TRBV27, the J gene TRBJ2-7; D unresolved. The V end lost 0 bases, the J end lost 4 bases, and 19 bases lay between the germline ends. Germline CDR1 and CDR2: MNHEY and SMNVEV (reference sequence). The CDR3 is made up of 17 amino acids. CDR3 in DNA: TGTGCCAGCAGTTTATCTGCGGCGGTGAGCAGGTTATACGAGCAGTACTTC. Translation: CASSLSAAVSRLYEQYF.

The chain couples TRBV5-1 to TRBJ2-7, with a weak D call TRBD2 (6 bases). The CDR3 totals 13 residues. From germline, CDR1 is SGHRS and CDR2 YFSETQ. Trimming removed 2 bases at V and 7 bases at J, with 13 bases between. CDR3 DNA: TGCGCCAGCAGCTTTGAGGGTCGGGGGGAGCAGTACTTC. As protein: CASSFEGRGEQYF.

CDR3 sequence: CASSQRGHQPQHF. CDR3 sequence (DNA): TGTGCCAGCAGCCAAAGGGGGCATCAGCCCCAGCATTTT. This chain uses TRBV3-1 (or the pseudogene TRBV3-2) with TRBJ1-5; 7 bases line up with TRBD1. V lost 2 bases to trimming and J lost 5 bases; unmatched junction nucleotides: 0. Germline-derived CDR1 and CDR2 are LGHDT and YNNKEL (reference sequence). This CDR3 has 13 amino acids.

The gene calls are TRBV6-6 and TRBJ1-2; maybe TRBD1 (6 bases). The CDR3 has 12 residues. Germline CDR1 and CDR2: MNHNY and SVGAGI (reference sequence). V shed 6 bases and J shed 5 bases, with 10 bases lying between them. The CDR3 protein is CASSQGIYGYTF. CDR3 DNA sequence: TGTGCCAGCAGCCAGGGGATTTATGGCTACACCTTC.

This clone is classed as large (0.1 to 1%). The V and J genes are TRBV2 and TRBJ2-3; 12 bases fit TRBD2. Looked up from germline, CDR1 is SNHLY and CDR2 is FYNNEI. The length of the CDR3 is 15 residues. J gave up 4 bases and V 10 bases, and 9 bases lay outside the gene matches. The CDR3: CATSTSGGFSDTQYF. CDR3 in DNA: TGTGCCACCTCGACTAGCGGGGGATTCTCAGATACGCAGTATTTT. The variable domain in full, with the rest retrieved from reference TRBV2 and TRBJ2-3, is EPEVTQTPSHQVTQMGQEVILRCVPISNHLYFYWYRQILGQKVEFLVSFYNNEISEKSEIFDDQFSVERPDGSNFTLKIRSTKLEDSAMYFCATSTSGGFSDTQYFGPGTRLTVL.

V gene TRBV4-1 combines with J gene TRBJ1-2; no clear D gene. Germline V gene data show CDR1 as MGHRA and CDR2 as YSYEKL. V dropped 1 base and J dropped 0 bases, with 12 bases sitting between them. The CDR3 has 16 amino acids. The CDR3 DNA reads TGCGCCAGCAGCCAAGCCCGGAGCCTTACTAACTATGGCTACACCTTC. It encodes CASSQARSLTNYGYTF.

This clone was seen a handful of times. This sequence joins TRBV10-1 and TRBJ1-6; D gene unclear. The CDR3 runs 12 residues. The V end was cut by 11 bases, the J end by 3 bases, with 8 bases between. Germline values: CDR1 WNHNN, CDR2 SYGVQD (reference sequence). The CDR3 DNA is TGCGCCGGGTGGGACTATAATTCACCCCTCCACTTT. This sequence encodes CAGWDYNSPLHF.

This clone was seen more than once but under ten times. CDR3 loop: CSATDEERLFF. The CDR3 bases are TGCAGTGCTACTGATGAGGAACGTCTGTTCTTC. The chain links TRBV20-1 to TRBJ2-1; no clear D gene. Germline-derived CDR1 and CDR2 are DFQATT and SNEGSKA (reference sequence). The CDR3 spans 11 residues. Trimming took off 4 bases at V and 15 bases at J, with 16 bases between the two ends.

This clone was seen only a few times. The CDR3 DNA follows: TGTGCCAGCAGCCTTCTCGGGACAGGTTATCAGCCCCAGCATTTT. Protein: CASSLLGTGYQPQHF. The chain has TRBV5-8 and TRBJ1-5, with TRBD1 matching over 8 bases. Trimming cost V 4 bases and J 5 bases; bases outside gene matches: 8. Germline V gene sequence: CDR1 SGHTS, CDR2 YDEGEE. The CDR3 consists of 15 residues.

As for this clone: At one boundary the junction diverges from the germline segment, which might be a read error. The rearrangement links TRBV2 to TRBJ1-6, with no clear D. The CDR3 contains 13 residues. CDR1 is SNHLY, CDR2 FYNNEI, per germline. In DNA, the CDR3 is TGTGCCAGCACGGCTGGCTATGATTCACCCCTCCACTTT. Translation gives CASTAGYDSPLHF.

DNA of the CDR3: TGTGCCAGCGTACAGAAATTGAACACTGAAGCTTTCTTT. As protein: CASVQKLNTEAFF. V is TRBV7-9 and J is TRBJ1-1; unclear D gene. The CDR3 has 13 residues. Trimming took 8 bases from V and 0 from J, leaving 10 bases between them. The germline V gene encodes CDR1 SEHNR and CDR2 FQNEAQ (reference sequence).

The CDR3: CASRDRLNTEAFF. The CDR3 DNA reads as TGTGCCAGCAGGGACAGGTTGAACACTGAAGCTTTCTTT. V gene TRBV2 combines with J gene TRBJ1-1; TRBD1 matches at 7 bases. Germline CDR1 is SNHLY and CDR2 is FYNNEI. This CDR3 contains 13 residues. V lost 6 bases to trimming and J lost 0 bases; unmatched junction nucleotides: 1.

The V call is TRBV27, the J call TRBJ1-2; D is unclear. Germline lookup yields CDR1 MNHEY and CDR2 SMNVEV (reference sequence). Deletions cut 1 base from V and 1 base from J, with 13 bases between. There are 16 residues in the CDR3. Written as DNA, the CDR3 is TGTGCCAGCAGTTTATTGGGCCGGGGTCTTAACTATGGCTACACCTTC. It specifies CASSLLGRGLNYGYTF.

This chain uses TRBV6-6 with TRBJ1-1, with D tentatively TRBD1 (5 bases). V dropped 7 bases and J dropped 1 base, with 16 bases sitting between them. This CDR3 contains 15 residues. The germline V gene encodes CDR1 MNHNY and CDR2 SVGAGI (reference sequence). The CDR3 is CASTPTRGKNTEAFF. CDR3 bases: TGTGCCAGCACCCCGACGAGGGGAAAGAACACTGAAGCTTTCTTT.

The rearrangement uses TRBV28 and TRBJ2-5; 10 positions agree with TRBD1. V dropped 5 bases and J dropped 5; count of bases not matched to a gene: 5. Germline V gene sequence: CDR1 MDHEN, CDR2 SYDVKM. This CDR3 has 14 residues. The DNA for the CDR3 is TGTGCCAGCAGTAAAGACAGGGGGCCTGAGACCCAGTACTTC. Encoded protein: CASSKDRGPETQYF. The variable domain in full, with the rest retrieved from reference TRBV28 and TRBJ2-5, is DVKVTQSSRYLVKRTGEKVFLECVQDMDHENMFWYRQDPGLGLRLIYFSYDVKMKEKGDIPEGYSVSREKKERFSLILESASTNQTSMYLCASSKDRGPETQYFGPGTRLLVL.

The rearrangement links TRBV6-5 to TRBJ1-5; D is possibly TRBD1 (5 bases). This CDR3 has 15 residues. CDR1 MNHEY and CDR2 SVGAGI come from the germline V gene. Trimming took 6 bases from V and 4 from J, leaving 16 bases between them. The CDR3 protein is CASRGTGWGNQPQHF. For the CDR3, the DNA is TGTGCCAGCAGAGGTACAGGTTGGGGAAATCAGCCCCAGCATTTT.

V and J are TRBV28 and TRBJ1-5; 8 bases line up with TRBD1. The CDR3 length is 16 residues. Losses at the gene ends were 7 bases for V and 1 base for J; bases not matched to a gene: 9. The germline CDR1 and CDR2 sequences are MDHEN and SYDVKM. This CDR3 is CASIPQGGLSNQPQHF. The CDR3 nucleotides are TGTGCCAGCATCCCACAGGGGGGTCTGAGCAATCAGCCCCAGCATTTT.

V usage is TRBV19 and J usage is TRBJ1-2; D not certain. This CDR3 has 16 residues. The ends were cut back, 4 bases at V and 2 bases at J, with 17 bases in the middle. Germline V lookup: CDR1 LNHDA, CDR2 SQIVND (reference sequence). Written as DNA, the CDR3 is TGTGCCAGTAGTAGGACTGGACTCTATACAAACTATGGCTACACCTTC. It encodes CASSRTGLYTNYGYTF.

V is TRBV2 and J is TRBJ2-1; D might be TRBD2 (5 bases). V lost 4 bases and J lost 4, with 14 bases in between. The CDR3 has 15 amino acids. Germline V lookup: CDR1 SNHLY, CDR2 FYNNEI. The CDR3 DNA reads TGTGCCAGCAGTGTCGGAGGAGAGCCTTACAATGAGCAGTTCTTC. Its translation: CASSVGGEPYNEQFF.

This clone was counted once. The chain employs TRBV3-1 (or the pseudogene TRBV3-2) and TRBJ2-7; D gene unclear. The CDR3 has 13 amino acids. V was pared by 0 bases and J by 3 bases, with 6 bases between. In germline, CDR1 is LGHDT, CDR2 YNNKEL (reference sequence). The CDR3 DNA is TGTGCCAGCAGCCAAGAAATAGGCTACGAGCAGTACTTC. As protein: CASSQEIGYEQYF.

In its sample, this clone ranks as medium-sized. The CDR3, as DNA: TGTGCCAGCAGCCAAGTCCTCCAGGGCGGCTACACCTTC. Translating it yields CASSQVLQGGYTF. The chain joins TRBV4-2 to TRBJ1-2, with D tentatively TRBD1 (5 bases). CDR3 length equals 13 residues. The V end lost 1 base, the J end lost 8 bases, and 11 bases lay between the germline ends. Germline CDR1 LGHNA, CDR2 YNFKEQ.

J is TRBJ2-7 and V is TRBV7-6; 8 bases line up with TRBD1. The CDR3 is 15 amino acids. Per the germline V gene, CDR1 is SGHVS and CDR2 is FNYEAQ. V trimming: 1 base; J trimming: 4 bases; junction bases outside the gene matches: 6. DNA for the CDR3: TGTGCCAGCAGCTTAGGGGCAGGGGGCGCGTACGAGCAGTACTTC. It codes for CASSLGAGGAYEQYF.

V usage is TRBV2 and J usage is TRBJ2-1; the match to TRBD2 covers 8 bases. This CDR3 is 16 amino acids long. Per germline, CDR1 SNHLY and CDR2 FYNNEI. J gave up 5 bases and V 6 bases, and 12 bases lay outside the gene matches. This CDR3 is CASSHRDGGAHNEQFF. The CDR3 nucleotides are TGTGCCAGCAGCCACCGAGACGGGGGGGCGCACAATGAGCAGTTCTTC. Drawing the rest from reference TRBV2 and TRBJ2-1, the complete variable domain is EPEVTQTPSHQVTQMGQEVILRCVPISNHLYFYWYRQILGQKVEFLVSFYNNEISEKSEIFDDQFSVERPDGSNFTLKIRSTKLEDSAMYFCASSHRDGGAHNEQFFGPGTRLTVL.